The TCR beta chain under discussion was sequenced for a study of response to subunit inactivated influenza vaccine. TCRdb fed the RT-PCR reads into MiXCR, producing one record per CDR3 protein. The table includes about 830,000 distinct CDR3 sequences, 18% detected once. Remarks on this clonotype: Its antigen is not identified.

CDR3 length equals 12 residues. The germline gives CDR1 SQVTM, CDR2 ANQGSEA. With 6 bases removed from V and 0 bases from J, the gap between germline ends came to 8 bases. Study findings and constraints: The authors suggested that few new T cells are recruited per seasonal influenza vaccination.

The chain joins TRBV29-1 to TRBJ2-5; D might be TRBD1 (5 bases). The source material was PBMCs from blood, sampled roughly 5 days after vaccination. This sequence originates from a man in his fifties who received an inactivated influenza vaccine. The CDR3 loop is CSVGHYQETQYF. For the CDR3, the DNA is TGCAGCGTAGGACACTACCAAGAGACCCAGTACTTC. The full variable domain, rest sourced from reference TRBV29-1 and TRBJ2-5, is SAVISQKPSRDICQRGTSLTIQCQVDSQVTMMFWYRQQPGQSLTLIATANQGSEATYESGFVIDKFPISRPNLTFSTLTVSNMSPEDSSIYLCSVGHYQETQYFGPGTRLLVL.